The 21 T cell receptor beta chains given below trace back to one sample, sequenced in a study of T cells in narcolepsy. Produced via immunoSEQ multiplex PCR; TCRdb's table is partial and in-frame only. The sample contains some 8,000 clones, around 61% of which appear only once. The specimen was CD45RA- memory CD8+ T cells from PBMCs. The receptors shown here come from a human donor with narcolepsy.

This clone was seen more than once but under ten times. The chain couples TRBV5-1 to TRBJ2-3; the match to TRBD2 covers 7 bases. The trim removed 3 bases at V and 4 bases at J, leaving 8 bases unmatched. Germline CDR1 is SGHRS and CDR2 is YFSETQ. This CDR3 is 15 amino acids long. In nucleotides, the CDR3 is TGCGCCAGCAGCTCCGCGGGGGACGGTCCAGATACGCAGTATTTT. Its protein product is CASSSAGDGPDTQYF.

The chain combines TRBV10-3 with TRBJ2-3; D might be TRBD2 (6 bases). The CDR3 covers 12 residues. Per germline, CDR1 ENHRY and CDR2 SYGVKD. The V end was cut by 8 bases, the J end by 3 bases, with 9 bases between. The CDR3, as DNA: TGTGCCATCCGGAGGGAGACAGATACGCAGTATTTT. Its translation: CAIRRETDTQYF.

The chain couples TRBV6-5 to TRBJ2-2; TRBD2 aligns across 8 bases. Germline V gene data show CDR1 as MNHEY and CDR2 as SVGAGI. The CDR3 extends over 14 amino acids. Unmatched junction bases numbered 1, after V lost 2 bases and J lost 5 bases. CDR3 region: CASSYRGGTGELFF. The CDR3 DNA reads TGTGCCAGCAGTTACCGGGGGGGGACCGGGGAGCTGTTTTTT.

The chain recombines TRBV4-3 with TRBJ2-1, with D perhaps being TRBD1 or TRBD2 (5 bases each). This CDR3 contains 13 residues. Germline V gene data show CDR1 as LGHNA and CDR2 as YSLEER. V was pared by 3 bases and J by 10 bases, with 13 bases between. Here the CDR3 reads CASSHQGPREQFF. The DNA for the CDR3 is TGCGCCAGCAGCCATCAGGGACCAAGGGAGCAGTTCTTC.

The chain is built from TRBV6-4 and TRBJ1-5; possible D gene TRBD1, 5 bases. CDR3 length: 15 residues. Per the germline V gene, CDR1 is MRHNA and CDR2 is SNTAGT. The V end lost 0 bases, the J end lost 0 bases, and 6 bases lay between the germline ends. This chain's CDR3 is CASSDSTDSNQPQHF. CDR3 bases: TGTGCCAGCAGTGACTCGACAGATAGCAATCAGCCCCAGCATTTT.

This clone was recorded a few times. The chain carries TRBV30 and TRBJ2-7; 9 bases map to TRBD1. The ends lost 1 base at V and 7 bases at J; junction bases unmatched: 8. This CDR3 contains 14 residues. Germline CDR1 GTSNPN, CDR2 SVGIG (reference sequence). CDR3 amino acids: CAWSEGQGMREQYF. DNA of the CDR3: TGTGCCTGGAGTGAAGGACAGGGGATGAGAGAGCAGTACTTC.

This clone was detected only a few times. The chain couples TRBV19 to TRBJ1-2; D not resolved. The germline gives CDR1 LNHDA, CDR2 SQIVND (reference sequence). Trimming shortened V by 5 bases and J by 4 bases, and 14 bases separated the two germline ends. There are 14 residues in the CDR3. CDR3 nucleotides: TGTGCCAGTAGTGACCCTAGGGTCTCCTATGGCTACACCTTC. Amino acid sequence: CASSDPRVSYGYTF.

This clone was found once. The chain links TRBV4-2 to TRBJ1-1; D call uncertain. The germline V and J ends were trimmed by 4 bases and 1 base, with 10 bases remaining between them. The CDR3 runs 14 residues. Germline values: CDR1 LGHNA, CDR2 YNFKEQ. CDR3 protein: CASSPQMENTEAFF. The CDR3 coding sequence is TGTGCCAGCAGCCCTCAGATGGAGAACACTGAAGCTTTCTTT.

In its sample, this clone was seen a few times. This chain links TRBV2 with TRBJ1-1; the D is unclear. V lost 3 bases and J 0 bases, leaving 8 bases between the germline ends. CDR3 size: 14 residues. Germline CDR1 and CDR2: SNHLY and FYNNEI. CDR3: CASSEVSMNTEAFF. CDR3 in DNA: TGTGCCAGCAGTGAGGTGTCGATGAACACTGAAGCTTTCTTT.

The chain carries TRBV4-3 and TRBJ2-4, with D possibly matching TRBD2 (5 bases). Germline loops: CDR1 LGHNA, CDR2 YSLEER. The CDR3 sequence is 15 residues long. The ends were cut back, 3 bases at V and 2 bases at J, with 11 bases in the middle. The CDR3 DNA sequence: TGCGCCAGCAGCCAGGGCGGGCGGTCCAAAAACATTCAGTACTTC. This encodes CASSQGGRSKNIQYF.

This clone has just one count. The germline gene is not matched at one end of the junction; a read error may be the cause. The V and J genes are TRBV5-3 and TRBJ1-5; D ambiguous. TRBV5-3 is an ORF, with its function uncertain. The CDR3 runs 10 residues. CDR3 residues: CASSYPPQHF. CDR3 DNA sequence: TGTGCCAGCAGCTACCCGCCCCAGCATTTT.

This chain uses TRBV4-2 with TRBJ2-7; TRBD2 matches 8 bases. There are 16 residues in the CDR3. J gave up 6 bases and V 0 bases, and 10 bases lay outside the gene matches. The V gene's germline CDR1 is LGHNA and CDR2 YNFKEQ. In DNA form, the CDR3 reads TGTGCCAGCAGCCAAGACCAGCGGGGGCGTAAATCCGAGCAGTACTTC. Translated: CASSQDQRGRKSEQYF.

The chain couples TRBV10-3 to TRBJ2-7; possible D gene TRBD2, 5 bases. Germline assignment: CDR1 ENHRY and CDR2 SYGVKD. V was cut by 3 bases and J by 0 bases, with 15 bases left in between. This CDR3 is built from 16 residues. The CDR3 protein is CAISEGSQGSSYEQYF. As DNA, the CDR3 is TGTGCCATCAGTGAAGGCAGCCAAGGGAGCTCCTACGAGCAGTACTTC.

The genes are TRBV28 and TRBJ2-7, with D perhaps matching TRBD1 or TRBD2 (5 bases each). Trimming stripped 6 bases from V and 3 bases from J, with 18 bases between. From germline, CDR1 is MDHEN and CDR2 SYDVKM. The length of the CDR3 is 15 residues. The CDR3 bases are TGTGCCAGCAGAACCGACCGGGACGGACTCTACGAGCAGTACTTC. Protein product: CASRTDRDGLYEQYF.

This chain links TRBV27 with TRBJ1-5, with 8 bases aligning to TRBD1. Germline V gene sequence: CDR1 MNHEY, CDR2 SMNVEV (reference sequence). The CDR3 is 14 amino acids. With V trimmed by 4 bases and J by 8 bases, 7 bases remained unmatched. CDR3 bases: TGTGCCAGCAGTTCGACAGGGGTCACCGAGCCCCAGCATTTT. As protein: CASSSTGVTEPQHF.

The J gene is TRBJ1-5, the V gene TRBV5-5; no clear D. CDR1 and CDR2 (germline): SGHKS, YYEKEE (reference sequence). With 5 bases removed from V and 0 bases from J, the gap between germline ends came to 9 bases. The CDR3 runs to 14 residues. CDR3 loop: CASSSGYSNQPQHF. CDR3 DNA sequence: TGTGCCAGCAGTTCTGGTTATAGCAATCAGCCCCAGCATTTT.

The chain combines TRBV4-3 with TRBJ2-6; TRBD1 might be the D (6 bases). The CDR3 is 18 residues long. Trimming removed 0 bases at V and 0 bases at J, with 12 bases between. CDR1 and CDR2 from the germline V gene are LGHNA and YSLEER. The CDR3 reads CASSQDKGHPSGANVLTF. In nucleotides, the CDR3 is TGCGCCAGCAGCCAAGATAAGGGACACCCCTCTGGGGCCAACGTCCTGACTTTC.

This rearrangement joins TRBV11-1 to TRBJ1-3, with 7 nucleotides matching TRBD1. Trimming cost V 5 bases and J 0 bases; bases outside gene matches: 7. Germline assignment: CDR1 SGHAT and CDR2 FQDESV (reference sequence). The CDR3 extends over 16 amino acids. CDR3 residues: CASSTRTGPSGNTIYF. CDR3 DNA: TGTGCCAGCAGCACCCGGACAGGCCCCTCTGGAAACACCATATATTTT.

This clone was seen once. The rearrangement links TRBV7-8 to TRBJ2-7; 12 positions match TRBD2. The J segment lost 5 bases and the V segment lost 4 bases, leaving 9 bases of the junction unmatched. This CDR3 is 16 amino acids long. In germline, CDR1 is SGHVS, CDR2 FQNEAQ. CDR3 loop: CASSYASGGAVDEQYF. CDR3 DNA sequence: TGTGCCAGCAGCTATGCTAGCGGGGGGGCGGTTGACGAGCAGTACTTC.

The chain recombines TRBV28 with TRBJ2-5; TRBD1 agrees at 8 bases. The CDR3 sequence is 13 residues long. The junction had 11 bases not matched to a gene; V was cut back by 6 bases and J by 11 bases. Germline CDR1 and CDR2: MDHEN and SYDVKM. This chain's CDR3 is CASRDGQGGGQYF. In DNA, the CDR3 is TGTGCCAGCAGGGACGGACAGGGAGGTGGGCAGTACTTC.

By proportion, this clone is medium-sized. V is TRBV5-8 and J is TRBJ1-1, with unresolved D. This CDR3 is 12 amino acids long. Trimming took off 8 bases at V and 3 bases at J, with 11 bases between the two ends. Germline V gene lookup returns CDR1 SGHTS and CDR2 YDEGEE. DNA of the CDR3: TGTGCCAGAGGAACAGCTTACACTGAAGCTTTCTTT. Protein sequence: CARGTAYTEAFF.